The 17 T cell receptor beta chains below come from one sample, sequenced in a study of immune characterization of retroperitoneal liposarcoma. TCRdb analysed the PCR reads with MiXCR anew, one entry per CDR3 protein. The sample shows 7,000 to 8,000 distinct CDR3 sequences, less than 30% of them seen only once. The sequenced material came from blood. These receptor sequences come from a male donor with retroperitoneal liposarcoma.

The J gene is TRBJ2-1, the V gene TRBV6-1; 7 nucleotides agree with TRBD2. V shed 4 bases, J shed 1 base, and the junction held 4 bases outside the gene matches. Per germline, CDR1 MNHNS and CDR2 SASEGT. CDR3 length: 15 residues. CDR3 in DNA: TGTGCCAGCAGTGCGCTAGCGGAATCCTACAATGAGCAGTTCTTC. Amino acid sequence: CASSALAESYNEQFF.

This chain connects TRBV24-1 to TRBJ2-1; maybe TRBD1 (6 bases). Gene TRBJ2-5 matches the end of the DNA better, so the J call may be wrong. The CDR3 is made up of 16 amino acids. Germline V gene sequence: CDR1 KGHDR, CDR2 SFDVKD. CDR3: CATSDSSATGKETQYF. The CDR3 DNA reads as TGTGCCACCAGTGATTCCTCGGCTACAGGGAAAGAGACCCAGTACTTC.

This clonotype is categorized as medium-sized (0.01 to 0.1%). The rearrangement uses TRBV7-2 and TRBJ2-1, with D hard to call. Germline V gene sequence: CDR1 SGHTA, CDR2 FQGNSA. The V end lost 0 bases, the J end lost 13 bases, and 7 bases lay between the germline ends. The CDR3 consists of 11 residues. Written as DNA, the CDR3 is TGTGCCAGCAGCTTAGCAGAGACCCAGTTCTTC. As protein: CASSLAETQFF.

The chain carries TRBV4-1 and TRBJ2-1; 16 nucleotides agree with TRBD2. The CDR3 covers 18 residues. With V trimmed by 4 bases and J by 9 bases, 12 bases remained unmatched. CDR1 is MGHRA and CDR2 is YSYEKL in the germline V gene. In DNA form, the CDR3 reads TGCGCCAGCAGCCGGCCGGGACTAGCGGGGGGGACCTTTTGTGAGCAGTTCTTC. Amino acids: CASSRPGLAGGTFCEQFF.

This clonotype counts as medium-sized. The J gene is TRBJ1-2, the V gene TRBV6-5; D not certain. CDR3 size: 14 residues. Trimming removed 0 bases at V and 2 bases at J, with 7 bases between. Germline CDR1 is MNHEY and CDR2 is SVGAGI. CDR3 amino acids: CASSYSRVNYGYTF. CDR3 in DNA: TGTGCCAGCAGTTACTCGCGAGTAAACTATGGCTACACCTTC.

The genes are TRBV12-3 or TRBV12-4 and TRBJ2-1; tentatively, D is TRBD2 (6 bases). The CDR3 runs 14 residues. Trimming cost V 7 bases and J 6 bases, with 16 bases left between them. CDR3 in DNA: TGTGCCAGCACCCTATCGGCCGGGAGCAATGAGCAGTTCTTC. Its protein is CASTLSAGSNEQFF.

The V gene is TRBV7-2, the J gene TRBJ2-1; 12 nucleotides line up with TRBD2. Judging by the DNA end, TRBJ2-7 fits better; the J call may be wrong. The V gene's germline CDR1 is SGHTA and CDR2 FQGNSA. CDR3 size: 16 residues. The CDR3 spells CASSSHETSGSHEQYF. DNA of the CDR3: TGTGCCAGCAGCTCACATGAGACTAGCGGGAGTCACGAGCAGTACTTC.

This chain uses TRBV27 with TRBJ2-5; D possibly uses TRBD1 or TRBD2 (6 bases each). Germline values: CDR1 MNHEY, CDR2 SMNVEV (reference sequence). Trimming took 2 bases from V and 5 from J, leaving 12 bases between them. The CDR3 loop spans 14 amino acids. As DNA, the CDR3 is TGTGCCAGCAGTTTAGGGGGGCTTCGGGAGACCCAGTACTTC. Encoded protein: CASSLGGLRETQYF.

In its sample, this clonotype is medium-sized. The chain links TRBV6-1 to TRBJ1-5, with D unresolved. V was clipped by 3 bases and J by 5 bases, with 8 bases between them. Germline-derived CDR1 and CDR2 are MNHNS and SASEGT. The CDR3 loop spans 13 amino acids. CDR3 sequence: CASSEMWDQPQHF. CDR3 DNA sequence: TGTGCCAGCAGTGAGATGTGGGATCAGCCCCAGCATTTT.

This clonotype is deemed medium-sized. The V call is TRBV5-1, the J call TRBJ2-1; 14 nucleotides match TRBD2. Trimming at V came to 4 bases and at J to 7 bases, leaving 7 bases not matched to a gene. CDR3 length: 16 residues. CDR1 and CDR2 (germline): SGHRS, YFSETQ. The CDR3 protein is CASSRTGTSGSNEQFF. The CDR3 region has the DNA TGCGCCAGCAGCAGAACCGGGACTAGCGGGAGTAATGAGCAGTTCTTC. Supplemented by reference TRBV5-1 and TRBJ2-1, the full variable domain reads KAGVTQTPRYLIKTRGQQVTLSCSPISGHRSVSWYQQTPGQGLQFLFEYFSETQRNKGNFPGRFSGRQFSNSRSEMNVSTLELGDSALYLCASSRTGTSGSNEQFFGPGTRLTVL.

The CDR3 is CASSRLGASYNEQFF. The CDR3 DNA sequence: TGTGCCAGCAGCCGACTGGGGGCGTCCTACAATGAGCAGTTCTTC. V and J are TRBV7-2 and TRBJ2-1; D may be TRBD1 (6 bases). V lost 5 bases to trimming and J lost 1 base, with 12 bases between them. The CDR3 consists of 15 residues. Germline CDR1 reads SGHTA; CDR2 reads FQGNSA.

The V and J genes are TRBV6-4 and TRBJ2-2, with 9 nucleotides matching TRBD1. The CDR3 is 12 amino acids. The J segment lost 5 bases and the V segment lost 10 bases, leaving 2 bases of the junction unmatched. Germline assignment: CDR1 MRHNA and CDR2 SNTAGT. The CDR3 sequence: CATGTGTGELFF. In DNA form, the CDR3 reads TGTGCCACCGGGACAGGGACCGGGGAGCTGTTTTTT.

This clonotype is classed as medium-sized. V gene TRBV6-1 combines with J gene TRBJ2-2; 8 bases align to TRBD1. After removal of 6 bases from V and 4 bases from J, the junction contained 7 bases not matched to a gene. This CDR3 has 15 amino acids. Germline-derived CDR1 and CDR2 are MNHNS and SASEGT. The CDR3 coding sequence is TGTGCCAGCAGACCGCAGGGGGCCGGCACCGGGGAGCTGTTTTTT. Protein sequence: CASRPQGAGTGELFF.

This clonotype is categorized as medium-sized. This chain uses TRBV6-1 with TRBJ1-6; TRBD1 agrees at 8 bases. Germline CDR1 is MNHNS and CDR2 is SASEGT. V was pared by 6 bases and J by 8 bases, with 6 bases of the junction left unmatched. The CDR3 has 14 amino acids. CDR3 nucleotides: TGTGCCAGCAGCGACGACAGGGGCTATTCACCCCTCCACTTT. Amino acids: CASSDDRGYSPLHF.

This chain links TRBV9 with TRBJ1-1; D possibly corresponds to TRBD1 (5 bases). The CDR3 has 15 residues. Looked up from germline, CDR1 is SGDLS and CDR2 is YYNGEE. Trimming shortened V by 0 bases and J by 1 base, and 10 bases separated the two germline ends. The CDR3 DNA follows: TGTGCCAGCAGCGTAGTGACAGTGACGAACACTGAAGCTTTCTTT. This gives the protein CASSVVTVTNTEAFF.

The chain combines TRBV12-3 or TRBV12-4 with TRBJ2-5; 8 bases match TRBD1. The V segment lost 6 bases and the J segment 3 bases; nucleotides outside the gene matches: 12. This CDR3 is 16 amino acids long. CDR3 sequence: CASRSIPGTGEETQYF. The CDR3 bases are TGTGCCAGCAGGTCCATCCCCGGGACAGGTGAAGAGACCCAGTACTTC.

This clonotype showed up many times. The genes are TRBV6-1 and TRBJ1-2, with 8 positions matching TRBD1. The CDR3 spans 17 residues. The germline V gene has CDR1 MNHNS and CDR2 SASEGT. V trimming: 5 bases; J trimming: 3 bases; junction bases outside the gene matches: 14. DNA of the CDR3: TGTGCCAGCAGTTCCGCCGGCAGAGGCAGGGGGCACTATGGCTACACCTTC. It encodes CASSSAGRGRGHYGYTF.